The subject of this entry is one TCR beta chain. The CDR3 length is 15 residues. Germline CDR1 reads KGHSH; CDR2 reads LQKENI. V was shortened by 4 bases and J by 4 bases, with 15 bases between the two germline ends. These data come from a study of T cell changes during pregnancy in multiple sclerosis. Measured with immunoSEQ multiplex PCR; TCRdb has only the in-frame clones, and not every one. Of fewer than 40,000 clones listed, more than 85% are singletons. The V call is TRBV18, the J call TRBJ2-3; no reliable D call. The specimen was CD8+ T cells from peripheral blood mononuclear cells, collected after pregnancy. This receptor was identified in a female donor with multiple sclerosis, enrolled in a pregnancy study. The CDR3 is CASSRGLSLADTQYF. CDR3 DNA: TGTGCCAGCTCACGTGGGCTCTCTCTCGCAGATACGCAGTATTTT.